The 26 T cell receptor beta chains presented below share a single source sample, sequenced in a study of memory CD8 T cells in hepatitis C reinfection (dated by TCRdb to 2016 to 2017). The time point label here, explained by the study, means: pre-reinfection, 55 to 20 weeks before reinfection detection. Sorted cells were sequenced directly ex vivo, with no in vitro expansion before TCR sequencing. The library was produced with the immunoSEQ multiplex PCR assay. In its TCRdb copy, this immuneACCESS table keeps in-frame sequences only and misses some clones. Where compared with another copy, unresolved V genes explain less than half of these, and the others have no known cause. The sample table holds around 6,000 clones, of which 75% to 90% were seen once. The ten largest clones represent less than 25% of the sample. Sequencing was done on a sample of naive CD8+ T cells sorted from blood. Taken with the paper, the label for cell subset or site translates to: total naive CD8+CD45RO- T cells. These receptors were obtained from a man in his fifties with hepatitis C virus infection.

About this clone: This specimen includes other DNA sequences encoding the same CDR3. The CDR3 coding sequence is TGTGCCAGCAGTTTAGGGTCAGGGTACGAGCAGTACTTC. Residues: CASSLGSGYEQYF. This rearrangement joins TRBV27 to TRBJ2-7; tentatively, D is TRBD1 (5 bases). This CDR3 region has 13 residues. Trimming cost V 2 bases and J 4 bases, with 9 bases left between them. The germline gives CDR1 MNHEY, CDR2 SMNVEV (reference sequence).

The chain uses TRBV19 and TRBJ2-7; 9 positions agree with TRBD1. CDR1 LNHDA and CDR2 SQIVND come from the germline V gene (reference sequence). This CDR3 spans 16 amino acids. The V gene end was trimmed by 3 bases and the J gene end by 4 bases; junction bases not matched to a gene: 10. The CDR3 sequence: CASSMSPTGGKYEQYF. CDR3 in DNA: TGTGCCAGTAGTATGTCCCCGACAGGGGGGAAATACGAGCAGTACTTC.

V gene TRBV28 combines with J gene TRBJ1-1; no reliable D call. The CDR3 has 15 residues. V was cut by 6 bases and J by 0 bases, with 14 bases left in between. Germline V gene sequence: CDR1 MDHEN, CDR2 SYDVKM. The DNA for the CDR3 is TGTGCCAGCAGCCTAATGGGAGCGATGAACACTGAAGCTTTCTTT. Translated, it gives CASSLMGAMNTEAFF.

In DNA form, the CDR3 reads TGTGCCAGCAGCTCTTACGCGGACATTACGCCTGGAAACACCATATATTTT. It encodes CASSSYADITPGNTIYF. The genes are TRBV7-6 and TRBJ1-3; weak D call: TRBD1 (5 bases). Germline V gene lookup returns CDR1 SGHVS and CDR2 FNYEAQ. Deletions cut 4 bases from V and 2 bases from J, with 18 bases between. The CDR3 sequence is 17 residues long.

The V gene is TRBV11-1, the J gene TRBJ2-5; 9 bases agree with TRBD1. This CDR3 is built from 17 residues. CDR1 and CDR2 from the germline V gene are SGHAT and FQDESV (reference sequence). Unmatched junction bases numbered 12, after V lost 5 bases and J lost 2 bases. CDR3 sequence: CASSLPWGDREQETQYF. The CDR3 region has the DNA TGTGCCAGCAGCCTCCCTTGGGGGGACAGGGAGCAAGAGACCCAGTACTTC.

This chain links TRBV28 with TRBJ2-1; weak D call: TRBD2 (6 bases). The CDR3 is 14 residues long. Germline V gene lookup returns CDR1 MDHEN and CDR2 SYDVKM. The V end was cut by 3 bases, the J end by 9 bases, with 15 bases between. CDR3 region: CASSFPLEGSEQFF. CDR3 nucleotides: TGTGCCAGCAGTTTCCCCTTGGAGGGGTCTGAGCAGTTCTTC.

This rearrangement joins TRBV4-1 to TRBJ2-7; no clear D. The V gene's germline CDR1 is MGHRA and CDR2 YSYEKL. The CDR3 sequence is 15 residues long. Trimming took 6 bases from V and 0 from J, leaving 15 bases between them. CDR3 loop: CASRQRTESSYEQYF. The CDR3 bases are TGCGCCAGCAGGCAAAGAACAGAGAGCTCCTACGAGCAGTACTTC.

The CDR3 here is CASSQDKRSTDTQYF. In DNA form, the CDR3 reads TGCGCCAGCAGCCAAGATAAGAGAAGCACAGATACGCAGTATTTT. The chain is built from TRBV4-3 and TRBJ2-3; the D is unclear. Germline V gene lookup returns CDR1 LGHNA and CDR2 YSLEER. Trimming took 0 bases from V and 0 from J, leaving 7 bases between them. The CDR3 consists of 15 residues.

The rearrangement joins TRBV2 to TRBJ2-2, with TRBD2 as a possible D gene (5 bases). V lost 6 bases and J lost 5, with 16 bases in between. This CDR3 region has 15 residues. Germline V gene lookup returns CDR1 SNHLY and CDR2 FYNNEI. The CDR3 region has the DNA TGTGCCAGCAGACTAGACCGTCGGCCTACCGGGGAGCTGTTTTTT. Protein product: CASRLDRRPTGELFF.

The CDR3 spells CANPIRDRVKHVPQHF. For the CDR3, the DNA is TGTGCCAACCCAATCCGGGACAGGGTCAAGCATGTGCCCCAGCATTTT. V gene TRBV6-4 combines with J gene TRBJ1-5; TRBD1 aligns across 9 bases. This CDR3 has 16 amino acids. Trimming cost V 10 bases and J 9 bases; bases outside gene matches: 19. Germline lookup yields CDR1 MRHNA and CDR2 SNTAGT.

This CDR3 reads CASSYVQGYEQYF. The CDR3 nucleotides read TGTGCCAGCAGTTACGTCCAGGGCTACGAGCAGTACTTC. The gene calls are TRBV6-5 and TRBJ2-7; D possibly corresponds to TRBD1 (5 bases). The CDR3 has 13 residues. The V gene's germline CDR1 is MNHEY and CDR2 SVGAGI. The V gene lost 2 bases and the J gene lost 3 bases, with 8 bases spanning the gap.

The chain is built from TRBV27 and TRBJ2-7; D is possibly TRBD1 (6 bases). Germline values: CDR1 MNHEY, CDR2 SMNVEV (reference sequence). This CDR3 is 13 amino acids long. The V gene lost 2 bases and the J gene lost 6 bases, with 11 bases spanning the gap. CDR3 sequence (DNA): TGTGCCAGCAGTTTAGCAGGGGCTGGCGAGCAGTACTTC. Residues: CASSLAGAGEQYF.

The gene calls are TRBV2 and TRBJ2-3, with 9 bases identical to TRBD2. Germline V lookup: CDR1 SNHLY, CDR2 FYNNEI. V shed 1 base, J shed 1 base, and the junction held 6 bases outside the gene matches. The CDR3 has 17 residues. The CDR3 DNA reads TGTGCCAGCAGTGAAGGGTTAGCGGGAGCTGGCACAGATACGCAGTATTTT. It encodes CASSEGLAGAGTDTQYF.

The chain couples TRBV27 to TRBJ2-7, with a possible D match to TRBD2 (6 bases). From germline, CDR1 is MNHEY and CDR2 SMNVEV (reference sequence). The CDR3 contains 13 residues. V was trimmed by 9 bases and J by 3 bases, leaving 15 bases between them. The DNA for the CDR3 is TGTGCCAGTTGGGACGGGAGCCACTACGAGCAGTACTTC. This translates into CASWDGSHYEQYF.

The chain employs TRBV19 and TRBJ1-5; 8 nucleotides align to TRBD1. Germline-derived CDR1 and CDR2 are LNHDA and SQIVND (reference sequence). The CDR3 contains 17 residues. J lost 3 bases, V lost 5 bases, and 12 bases had no gene match. CDR3 in DNA: TGTGCCAGTAGTCCCCTTGGGGTGACAGGGGTCAATCAGCCCCAGCATTTT. It is translated as CASSPLGVTGVNQPQHF.

The genes are TRBV19 and TRBJ2-3, with 7 bases that match TRBD2. Germline values: CDR1 LNHDA, CDR2 SQIVND (reference sequence). V was pared by 0 bases and J by 1 base, with 7 bases of the junction left unmatched. The CDR3 extends over 17 amino acids. CDR3 in DNA: TGTGCCAGTAGTATAGAGGGTGGGAGGGCCGGCACAGATACGCAGTATTTT. This gives the protein CASSIEGGRAGTDTQYF.

This clone is judged large (0.1 to 1%). The V call is TRBV6-5, the J call TRBJ2-1, with TRBD1 identical over 9 bases. This CDR3 is built from 14 residues. The junction had 6 bases not matched to a gene; V was cut back by 5 bases and J by 7 bases. Germline V lookup: CDR1 MNHEY, CDR2 SVGAGI. CDR3 sequence reads: CASSPSGTGNEQFF. The CDR3 region has the DNA TGTGCCAGCAGTCCCTCCGGGACAGGGAATGAGCAGTTCTTC.

The V gene is TRBV7-9, the J gene TRBJ2-5; 7 bases align to TRBD2. The DNA end is more similar to TRBJ2-7, so the J call may be wrong. CDR3 length: 15 amino acids. The germline V gene encodes CDR1 SEHNR and CDR2 FQNEAQ (reference sequence). The CDR3 region is CASSLTSSGVDEQYF. The CDR3 DNA is TGTGCCAGCAGCTTAACCTCTAGCGGAGTTGACGAGCAGTACTTC.

The genes are TRBV15 and TRBJ1-2; TRBD1 matches 8 bases. Per germline, CDR1 LNHNV and CDR2 YYDKDF (reference sequence). This CDR3 is built from 14 residues. V was clipped by 1 base and J by 8 bases; unmatched bases: 6. CDR3 nucleotide sequence: TGTGCCACCAGCAGAGTCCAGGGGGCGGAAGGCTACACCTTC. Amino acid sequence: CATSRVQGAEGYTF.

The CDR3 DNA is TGTGCCAGCAGTTCGGGACTAGCGGGACTATCCTACAATGAGCAGTTCTTC. Its protein is CASSSGLAGLSYNEQFF. The chain employs TRBV28 and TRBJ2-1; 13 nucleotides align to TRBD2. V gave up 4 bases and J gave up 1 base; unmatched junction bases: 4. The CDR3 is 17 amino acids. Germline assignment: CDR1 MDHEN and CDR2 SYDVKM.

This chain links TRBV5-1 with TRBJ2-5; D is unresolved. The CDR3 extends over 15 amino acids. Trimming pared 1 base from V and 0 bases from J, leaving 10 bases between. Germline CDR1 SGHRS, CDR2 YFSETQ. The CDR3: CASSLLSGYQETQYF. The CDR3 region has the DNA TGCGCCAGCAGCTTGCTCTCCGGGTACCAAGAGACCCAGTACTTC.

Notes on this clone: Other nucleotide sequences in the sample specify the same CDR3. The V and J genes are TRBV27 and TRBJ1-2; 8 positions match TRBD1. Germline V gene lookup returns CDR1 MNHEY and CDR2 SMNVEV (reference sequence). V lost 4 bases and J lost 6; bases outside the gene matches: 4. There are 13 residues in the CDR3. The DNA for the CDR3 is TGTGCCAGCAGTTACGGACAGGGAGATGGCTACACCTTC. This gives the protein CASSYGQGDGYTF.

This rearrangement joins TRBV27 to TRBJ1-1, with D unresolved. The CDR3 consists of 15 residues. Deletions cut 0 bases from V and 0 bases from J, with 8 bases between. In germline, CDR1 is MNHEY, CDR2 SMNVEV (reference sequence). In nucleotides, the CDR3 is TGTGCCAGCAGTTTATCAGAGGAGATGAACACTGAAGCTTTCTTT. Encoded protein: CASSLSEEMNTEAFF.

In its sample, this clone was seen a few times. V is TRBV7-9 and J is TRBJ1-1; 7 bases map to TRBD1. V gave up 6 bases and J gave up 5 bases; unmatched junction bases: 12. The length of the CDR3 is 15 residues. In germline, CDR1 is SEHNR, CDR2 FQNEAQ (reference sequence). This CDR3 is CASSEPGQTLTEAFF. CDR3 sequence (DNA): TGTGCCAGCAGTGAACCGGGACAGACACTTACTGAAGCTTTCTTT. Combining the CDR3 with reference TRBV7-9 and TRBJ1-1 gives the whole variable domain DTGVSQNPRHKITKRGQNVTFRCDPISEHNRLYWYRQTLGQGPEFLTYFQNEAQLEKSRLLSDRFSAERPKGSFSTLEIQRTEQGDSAMYLCASSEPGQTLTEAFFGQGTRLTVV.

The chain uses TRBV19 and TRBJ1-5, with D tentatively TRBD1 (5 bases). From germline, CDR1 is LNHDA and CDR2 SQIVND (reference sequence). V lost 5 bases and J 4 bases, leaving 12 bases between the germline ends. The CDR3 contains 14 residues. The CDR3 sequence is CASSPGGLNQPQHF. Written as DNA, the CDR3 is TGTGCCAGTAGTCCCGGGGGGTTGAATCAGCCCCAGCATTTT.

The J gene is TRBJ2-2, the V gene TRBV6-5, with a possible D match to TRBD1 (5 bases). Germline V gives CDR1 MNHEY, CDR2 SVGAGI. CDR3 size: 14 residues. The ends were cut back, 3 bases at V and 6 bases at J, with 11 bases in the middle. CDR3: CASSYQGSPGELFF. The CDR3 DNA reads as TGTGCCAGCAGTTATCAGGGTAGTCCCGGGGAGCTGTTTTTT.